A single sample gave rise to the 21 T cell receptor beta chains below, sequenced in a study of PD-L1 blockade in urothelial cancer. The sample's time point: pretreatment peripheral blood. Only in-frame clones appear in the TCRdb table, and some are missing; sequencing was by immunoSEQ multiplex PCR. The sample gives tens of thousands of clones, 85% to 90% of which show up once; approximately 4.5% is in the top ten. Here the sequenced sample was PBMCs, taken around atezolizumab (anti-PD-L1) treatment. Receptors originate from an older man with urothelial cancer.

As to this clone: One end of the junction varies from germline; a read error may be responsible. CDR3 loop: CASPTGTDF. CDR3 in DNA: TGTGCCAGCCCCACCGGGACAGACTTC. This sequence joins TRBV27 and TRBJ2-7, with TRBD1 matching over 7 bases. CDR1 is MNHEY and CDR2 is SMNVEV in the germline V gene (reference sequence). The CDR3 runs to 9 residues.

Written as DNA, the CDR3 is TGTGCCAGCGGACAGGGGAATAGAGAGACCCAGTACTTC. Translated, it gives CASGQGNRETQYF. This chain connects TRBV11-1 to TRBJ2-5; TRBD1 agrees at 9 bases. Germline CDR1 and CDR2: SGHAT and FQDESV (reference sequence). The CDR3 totals 13 residues. Trimming removed 8 bases from V and 4 bases from J; junction bases left unmatched: 5.

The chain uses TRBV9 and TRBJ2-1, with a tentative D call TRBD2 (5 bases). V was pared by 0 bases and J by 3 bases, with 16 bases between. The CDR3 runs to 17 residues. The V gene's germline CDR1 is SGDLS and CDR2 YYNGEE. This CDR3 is CASSVEPPGIFYNEQFF. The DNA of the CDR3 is TGTGCCAGCAGCGTAGAACCCCCGGGAATCTTCTACAATGAGCAGTTCTTC. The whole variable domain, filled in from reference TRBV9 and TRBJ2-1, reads DSGVTQTPKHLITATGQRVTLRCSPRSGDLSVYWYQQSLDQGLQFLIQYYNGEERAKGNILERFSAQQFPDLHSELNLSSLELGDSALYFCASSVEPPGIFYNEQFFGPGTRLTVL.

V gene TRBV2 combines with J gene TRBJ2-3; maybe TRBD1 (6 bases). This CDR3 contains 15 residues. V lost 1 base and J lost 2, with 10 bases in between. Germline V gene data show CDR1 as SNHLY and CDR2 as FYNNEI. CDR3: CASSEGGLFTDTQYF. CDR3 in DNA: TGTGCCAGCAGTGAAGGGGGGCTTTTCACAGATACGCAGTATTTT.

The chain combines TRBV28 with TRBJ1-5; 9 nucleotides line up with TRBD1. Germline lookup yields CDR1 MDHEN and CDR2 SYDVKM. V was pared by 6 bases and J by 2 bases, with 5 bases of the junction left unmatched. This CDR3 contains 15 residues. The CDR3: CASRTGQGGNQPQHF. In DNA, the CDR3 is TGTGCCAGCAGAACGGGACAGGGTGGCAATCAGCCCCAGCATTTT.

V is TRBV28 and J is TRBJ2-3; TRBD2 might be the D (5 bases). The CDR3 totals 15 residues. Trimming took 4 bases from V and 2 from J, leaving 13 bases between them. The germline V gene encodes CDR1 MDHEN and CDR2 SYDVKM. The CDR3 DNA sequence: TGTGCCAGCAGTTCCGCGGGTTTAGACACAGATACGCAGTATTTT. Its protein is CASSSAGLDTDTQYF.

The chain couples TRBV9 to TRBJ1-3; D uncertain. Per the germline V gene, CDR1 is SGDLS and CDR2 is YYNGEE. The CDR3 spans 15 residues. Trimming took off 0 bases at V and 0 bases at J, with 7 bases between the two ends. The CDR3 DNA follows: TGTGCCAGCAGCGTAGATGGACTCTCTGGAAACACCATATATTTT. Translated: CASSVDGLSGNTIYF.

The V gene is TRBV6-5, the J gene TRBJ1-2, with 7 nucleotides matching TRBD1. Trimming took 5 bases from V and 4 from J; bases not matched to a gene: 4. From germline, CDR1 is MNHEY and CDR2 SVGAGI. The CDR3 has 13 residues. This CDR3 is CASSQGVPYGYTF. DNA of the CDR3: TGTGCCAGCAGTCAGGGGGTTCCCTATGGCTACACCTTC.

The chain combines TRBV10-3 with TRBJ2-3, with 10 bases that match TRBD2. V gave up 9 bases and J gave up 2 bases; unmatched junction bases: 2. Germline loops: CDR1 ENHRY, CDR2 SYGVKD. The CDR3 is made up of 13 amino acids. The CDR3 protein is CAISGRITDTQYF. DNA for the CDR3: TGTGCCATTAGCGGGAGGATCACAGATACGCAGTATTTT.

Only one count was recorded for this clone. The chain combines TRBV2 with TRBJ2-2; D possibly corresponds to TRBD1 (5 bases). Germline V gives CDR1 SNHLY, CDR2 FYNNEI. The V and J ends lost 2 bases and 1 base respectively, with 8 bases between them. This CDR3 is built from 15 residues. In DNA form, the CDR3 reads TGTGCCAGCAGTGAAACCCAGGGGAACACCGGGGAGCTGTTTTTT. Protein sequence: CASSETQGNTGELFF. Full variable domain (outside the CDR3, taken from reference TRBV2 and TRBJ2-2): EPEVTQTPSHQVTQMGQEVILRCVPISNHLYFYWYRQILGQKVEFLVSFYNNEISEKSEIFDDQFSVERPDGSNFTLKIRSTKLEDSAMYFCASSETQGNTGELFFGEGSRLTVL.

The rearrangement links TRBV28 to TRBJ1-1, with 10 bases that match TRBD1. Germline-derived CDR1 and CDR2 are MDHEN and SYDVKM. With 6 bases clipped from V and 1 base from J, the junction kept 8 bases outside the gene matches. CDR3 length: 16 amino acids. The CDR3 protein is CASRNRDRGSNTEAFF. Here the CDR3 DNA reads TGTGCCAGCAGAAACCGGGACAGGGGTTCGAACACTGAAGCTTTCTTT.

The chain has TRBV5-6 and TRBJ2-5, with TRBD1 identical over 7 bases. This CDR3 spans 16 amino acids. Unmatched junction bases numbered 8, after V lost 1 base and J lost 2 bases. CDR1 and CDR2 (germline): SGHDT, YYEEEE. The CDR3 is CASSLNRGQPQETQYF. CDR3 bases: TGTGCCAGCAGCTTGAATCGGGGACAGCCACAAGAGACCCAGTACTTC.

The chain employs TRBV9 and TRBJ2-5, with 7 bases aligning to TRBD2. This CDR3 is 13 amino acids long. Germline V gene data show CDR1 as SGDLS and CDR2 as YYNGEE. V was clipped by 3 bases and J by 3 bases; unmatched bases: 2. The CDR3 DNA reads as TGTGCCAGCAGCGGCAGCGGGAAAGAGACCCAGTACTTC. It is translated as CASSGSGKETQYF.

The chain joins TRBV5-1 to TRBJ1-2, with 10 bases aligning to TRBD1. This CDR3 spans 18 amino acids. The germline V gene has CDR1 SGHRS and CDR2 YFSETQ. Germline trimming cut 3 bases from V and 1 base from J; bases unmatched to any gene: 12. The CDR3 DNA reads TGCGCCAGCAGCTGGCGACTACGCGGGACAGGGGATAACTATGGCTACACCTTC. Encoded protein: CASSWRLRGTGDNYGYTF.

CDR3 amino acids: CATTTGNGNTIYF. In DNA form, the CDR3 reads TGTGCCACCACAACAGGGAATGGAAACACCATATATTTT. V is TRBV18 and J is TRBJ1-3; perhaps TRBD1 as D (6 bases). The V and J ends lost 10 bases and 3 bases respectively, with 13 bases between them. The CDR3 is 13 amino acids. Germline CDR1 and CDR2: KGHSH and LQKENI.

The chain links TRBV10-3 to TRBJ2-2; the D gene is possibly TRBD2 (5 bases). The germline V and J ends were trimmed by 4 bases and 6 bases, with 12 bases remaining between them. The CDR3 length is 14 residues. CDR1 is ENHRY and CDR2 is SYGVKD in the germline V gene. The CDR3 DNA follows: TGTGCCATCAGTGGATTGAGGGATGCCGGGGAGCTGTTTTTT. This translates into CAISGLRDAGELFF.

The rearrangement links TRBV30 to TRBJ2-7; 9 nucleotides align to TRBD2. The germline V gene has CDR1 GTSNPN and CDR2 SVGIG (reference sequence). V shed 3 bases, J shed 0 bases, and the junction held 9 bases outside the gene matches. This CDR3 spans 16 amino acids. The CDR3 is CAWRPLAGLSSYEQYF. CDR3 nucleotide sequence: TGTGCCTGGAGGCCTCTAGCGGGGTTGTCCTCCTACGAGCAGTACTTC.

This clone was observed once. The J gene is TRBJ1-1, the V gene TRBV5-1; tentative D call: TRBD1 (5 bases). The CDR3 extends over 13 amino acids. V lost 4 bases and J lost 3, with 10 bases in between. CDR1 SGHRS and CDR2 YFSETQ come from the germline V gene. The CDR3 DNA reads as TGCGCCAGCAGCACAGGCGCGGACACTGAAGCTTTCTTT. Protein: CASSTGADTEAFF.

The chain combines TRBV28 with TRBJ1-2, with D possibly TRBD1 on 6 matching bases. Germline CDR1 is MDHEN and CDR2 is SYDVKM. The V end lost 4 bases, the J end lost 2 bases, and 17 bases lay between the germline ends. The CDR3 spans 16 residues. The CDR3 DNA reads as TGTGCCAGCAGTTCCGGCGGGGGGCAAGGAAACTATGGCTACACCTTC. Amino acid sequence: CASSSGGGQGNYGYTF.

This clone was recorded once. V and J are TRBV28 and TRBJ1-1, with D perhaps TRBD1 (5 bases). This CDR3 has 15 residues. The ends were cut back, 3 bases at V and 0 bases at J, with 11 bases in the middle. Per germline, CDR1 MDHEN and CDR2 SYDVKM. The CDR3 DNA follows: TGTGCCAGCAGTTTTGTTGGGGCCTTGAACACTGAAGCTTTCTTT. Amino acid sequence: CASSFVGALNTEAFF.

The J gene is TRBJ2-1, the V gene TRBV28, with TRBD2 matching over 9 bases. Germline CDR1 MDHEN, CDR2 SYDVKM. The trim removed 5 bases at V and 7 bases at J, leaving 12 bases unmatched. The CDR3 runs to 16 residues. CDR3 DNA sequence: TGTGCCAGCAGTCCACCGGGACTAGCAATTGGGAATGAGCAGTTCTTC. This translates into CASSPPGLAIGNEQFF.